The sequence of this TCR beta chain was determined in a study of blood T cells in healthy people across ages. General observations from the study: Older age went with lower TCR beta diversity per million T cells, in a roughly linear way.

A word on this clonotype: Its antigen is unidentified.

The second PCR ran roughly 6 to 11 cycles with a sample-barcoded 5' primer and J-beta primers. TCRdb re-analysed the 5' RACE reads in MiXCR, keeping a single row per CDR3 protein. The sample carries 1.5 million to 2 million distinct CDR3 sequences, just under 50% recorded once. Every participating donor contributed roughly 9.6 milliliters of peripheral blood through a draw. The germline V gene encodes CDR1 SGHTA and CDR2 FQGNSA. The CDR3 sequence is 16 residues long. V shed 2 bases, J shed 5 bases, and the junction held 6 bases outside the gene matches. Sequences were obtained from blood. This chain joins TRBV7-2 and TRBJ1-4, with 9 bases matching TRBD1. The sequence was collected from a woman aged 40 to 55 in good health. The CDR3 bases are TGTGCCAGCAGCTTACCCGGGACAGGGAGGAATGAAAAACTGTTTTTT. As protein: CASSLPGTGRNEKLFF.